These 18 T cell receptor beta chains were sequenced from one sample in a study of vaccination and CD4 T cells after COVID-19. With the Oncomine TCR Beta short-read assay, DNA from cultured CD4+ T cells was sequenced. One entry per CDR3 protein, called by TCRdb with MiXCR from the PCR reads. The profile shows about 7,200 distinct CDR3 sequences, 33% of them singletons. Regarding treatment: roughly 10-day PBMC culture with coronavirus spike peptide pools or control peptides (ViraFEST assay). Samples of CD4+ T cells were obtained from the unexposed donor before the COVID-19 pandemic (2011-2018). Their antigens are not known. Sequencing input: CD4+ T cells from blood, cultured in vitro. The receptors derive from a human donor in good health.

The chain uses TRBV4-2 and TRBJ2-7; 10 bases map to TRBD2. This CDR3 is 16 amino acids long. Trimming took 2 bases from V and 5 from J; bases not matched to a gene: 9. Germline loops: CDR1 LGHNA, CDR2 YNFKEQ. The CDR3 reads CASSQIVGLAGDEQYF. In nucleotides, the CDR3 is TGTGCCAGCAGCCAAATTGTCGGTCTAGCGGGGGACGAGCAGTACTTC.

CDR3 bases: TGTGCCAGCACTCGAGGGTCTGGGTTAAGTAACACTGAAGCTTTCTTT. Translating gives CASTRGSGLSNTEAFF. This chain joins TRBV6-1 and TRBJ1-1; D ambiguous. The V end was cut by 7 bases, the J end by 2 bases, with 20 bases between. CDR1 and CDR2 from the germline V gene are MNHNS and SASEGT. The CDR3 runs 16 residues.

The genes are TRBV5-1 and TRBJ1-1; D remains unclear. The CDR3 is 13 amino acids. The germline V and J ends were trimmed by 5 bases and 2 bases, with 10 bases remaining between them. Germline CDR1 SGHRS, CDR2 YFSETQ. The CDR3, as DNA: TGCGCCAGCAGTGGGGTTTTCAACACTGAAGCTTTCTTT. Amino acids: CASSGVFNTEAFF.

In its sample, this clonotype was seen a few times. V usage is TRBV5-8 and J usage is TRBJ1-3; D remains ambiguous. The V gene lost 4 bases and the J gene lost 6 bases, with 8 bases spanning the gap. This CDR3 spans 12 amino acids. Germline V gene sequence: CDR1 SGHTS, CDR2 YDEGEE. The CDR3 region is CASSRAVNTIYF. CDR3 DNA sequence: TGTGCCAGCAGCCGGGCGGTAAACACCATATATTTT.

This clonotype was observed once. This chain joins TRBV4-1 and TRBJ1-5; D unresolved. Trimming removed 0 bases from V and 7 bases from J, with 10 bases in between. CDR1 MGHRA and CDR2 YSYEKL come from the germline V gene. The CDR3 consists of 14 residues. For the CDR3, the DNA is TGCGCCAGCAGCCAAGAACTTCGGGAGCAGCCCCAGCATTTT. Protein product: CASSQELREQPQHF.

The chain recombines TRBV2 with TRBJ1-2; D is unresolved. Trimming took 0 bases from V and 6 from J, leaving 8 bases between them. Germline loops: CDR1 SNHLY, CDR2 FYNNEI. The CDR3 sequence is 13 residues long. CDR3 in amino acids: CASSEAWANGYTF. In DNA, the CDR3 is TGTGCCAGCAGTGAAGCTTGGGCAAATGGCTACACCTTC.

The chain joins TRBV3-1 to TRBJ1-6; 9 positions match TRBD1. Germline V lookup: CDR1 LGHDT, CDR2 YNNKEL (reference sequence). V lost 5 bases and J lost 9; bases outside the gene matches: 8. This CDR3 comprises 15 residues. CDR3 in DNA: TGTGCCAGCAGCTCGATTGGGACAGGGAGTTCACCCCTCCACTTT. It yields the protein CASSSIGTGSSPLHF.

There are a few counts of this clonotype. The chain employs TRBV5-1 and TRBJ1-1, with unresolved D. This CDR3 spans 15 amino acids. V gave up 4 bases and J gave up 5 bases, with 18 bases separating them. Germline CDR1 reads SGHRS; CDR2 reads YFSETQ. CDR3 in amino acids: CASSPIDTIGTEAFF. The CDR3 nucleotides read TGCGCCAGCAGCCCTATTGATACCATTGGGACTGAAGCTTTCTTT.

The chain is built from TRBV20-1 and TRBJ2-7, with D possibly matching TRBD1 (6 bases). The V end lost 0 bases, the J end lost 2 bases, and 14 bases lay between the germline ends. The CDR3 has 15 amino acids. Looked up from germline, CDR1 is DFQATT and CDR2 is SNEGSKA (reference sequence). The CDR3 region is CSARDENRVAYEQYF. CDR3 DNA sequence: TGCAGTGCTAGAGATGAAAACAGGGTAGCCTACGAGCAGTACTTC.

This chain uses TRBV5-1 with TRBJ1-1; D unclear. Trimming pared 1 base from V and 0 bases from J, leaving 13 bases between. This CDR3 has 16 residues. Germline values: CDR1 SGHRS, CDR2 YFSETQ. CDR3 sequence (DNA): TGCGCCAGCAGCTTGAACCGAATTGAAATGAACACTGAAGCTTTCTTT. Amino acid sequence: CASSLNRIEMNTEAFF.

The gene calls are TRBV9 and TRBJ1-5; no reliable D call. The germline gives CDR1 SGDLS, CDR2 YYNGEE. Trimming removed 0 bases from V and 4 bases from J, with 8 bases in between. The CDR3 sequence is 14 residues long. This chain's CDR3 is CASSVGASNQPQHF. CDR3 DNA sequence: TGTGCCAGCAGCGTAGGTGCCAGTAATCAGCCCCAGCATTTT. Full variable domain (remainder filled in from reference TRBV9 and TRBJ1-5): DSGVTQTPKHLITATGQRVTLRCSPRSGDLSVYWYQQSLDQGLQFLIQYYNGEERAKGNILERFSAQQFPDLHSELNLSSLELGDSALYFCASSVGASNQPQHFGDGTRLSIL.

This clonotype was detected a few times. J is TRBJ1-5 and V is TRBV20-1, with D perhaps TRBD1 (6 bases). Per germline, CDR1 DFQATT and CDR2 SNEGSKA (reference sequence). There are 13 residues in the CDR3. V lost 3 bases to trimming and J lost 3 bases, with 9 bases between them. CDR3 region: CSARDSNNQPQHF. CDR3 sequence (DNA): TGCAGTGCTAGGGACAGTAACAATCAGCCCCAGCATTTT.

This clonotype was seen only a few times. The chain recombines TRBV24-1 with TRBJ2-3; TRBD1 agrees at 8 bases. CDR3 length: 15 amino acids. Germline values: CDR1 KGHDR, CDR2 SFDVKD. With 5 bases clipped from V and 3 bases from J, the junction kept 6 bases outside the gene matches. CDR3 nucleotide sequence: TGTGCCACCAGTGCACCTGGACAGGGAACAGATACGCAGTATTTT. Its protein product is CATSAPGQGTDTQYF.

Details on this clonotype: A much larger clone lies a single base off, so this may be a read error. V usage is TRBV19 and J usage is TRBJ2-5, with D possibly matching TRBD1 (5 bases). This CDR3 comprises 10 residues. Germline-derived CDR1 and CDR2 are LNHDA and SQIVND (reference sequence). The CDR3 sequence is CTTGLETQYF. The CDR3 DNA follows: TGTACTACAGGTCTAGAGACCCAGTACTTC.

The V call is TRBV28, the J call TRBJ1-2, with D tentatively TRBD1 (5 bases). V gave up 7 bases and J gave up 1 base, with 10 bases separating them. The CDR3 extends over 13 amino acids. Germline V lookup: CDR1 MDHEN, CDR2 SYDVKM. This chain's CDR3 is CASNYQGNYGYTF. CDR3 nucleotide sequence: TGTGCCAGCAACTACCAGGGTAACTATGGCTACACCTTC.

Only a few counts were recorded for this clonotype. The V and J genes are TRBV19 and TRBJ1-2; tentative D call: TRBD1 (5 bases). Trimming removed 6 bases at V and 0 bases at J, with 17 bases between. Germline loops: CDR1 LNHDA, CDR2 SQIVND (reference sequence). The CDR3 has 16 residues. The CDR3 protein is CASSPHPAGTNYGYTF. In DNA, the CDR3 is TGTGCCAGTAGCCCCCATCCGGCAGGGACTAACTATGGCTACACCTTC.

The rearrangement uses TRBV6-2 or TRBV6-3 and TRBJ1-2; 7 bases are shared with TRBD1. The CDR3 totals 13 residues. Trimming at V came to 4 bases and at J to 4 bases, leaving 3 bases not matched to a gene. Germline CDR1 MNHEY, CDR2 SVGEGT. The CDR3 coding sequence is TGTGCCAGCAGTTTAGGGACAGCCTATGGCTACACCTTC. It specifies CASSLGTAYGYTF.

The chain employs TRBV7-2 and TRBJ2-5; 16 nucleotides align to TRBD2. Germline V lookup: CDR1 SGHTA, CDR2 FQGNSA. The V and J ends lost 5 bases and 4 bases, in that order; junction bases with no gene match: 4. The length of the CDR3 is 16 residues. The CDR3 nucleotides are TGTGCCAGCAGCGTGGGACTAGCGGGGGGGGTAGAGACCCAGTACTTC. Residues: CASSVGLAGGVETQYF.